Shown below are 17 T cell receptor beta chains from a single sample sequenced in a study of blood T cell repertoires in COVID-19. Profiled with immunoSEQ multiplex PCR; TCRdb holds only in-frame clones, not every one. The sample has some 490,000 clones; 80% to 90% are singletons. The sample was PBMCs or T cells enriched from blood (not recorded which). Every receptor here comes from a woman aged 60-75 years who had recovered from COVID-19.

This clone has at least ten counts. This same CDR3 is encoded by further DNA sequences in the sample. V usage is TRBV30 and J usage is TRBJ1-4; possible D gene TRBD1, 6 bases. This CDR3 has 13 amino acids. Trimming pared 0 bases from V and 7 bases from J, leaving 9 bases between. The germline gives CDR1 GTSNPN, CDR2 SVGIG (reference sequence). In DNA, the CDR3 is TGTGCCTGGAGTGTACAGGGAAGTGAAAAACTGTTTTTT. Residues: CAWSVQGSEKLFF.

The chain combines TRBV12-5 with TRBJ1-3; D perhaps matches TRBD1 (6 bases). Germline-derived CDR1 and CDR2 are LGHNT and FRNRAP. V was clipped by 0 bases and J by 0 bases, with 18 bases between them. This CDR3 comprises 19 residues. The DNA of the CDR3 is TGTGCTAGTGGTTTGGTCCACCCGCTAGGGGGGGGCTCTGGAAACACCATATATTTT. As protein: CASGLVHPLGGGSGNTIYF.

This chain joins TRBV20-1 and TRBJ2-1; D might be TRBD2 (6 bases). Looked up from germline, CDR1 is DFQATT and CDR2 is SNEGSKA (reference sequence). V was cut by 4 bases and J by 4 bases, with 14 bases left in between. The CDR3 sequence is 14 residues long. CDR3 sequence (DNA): TGCAGTGCTAATGACCCGCGGGGTTACAATGAGCAGTTCTTC. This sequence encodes CSANDPRGYNEQFF.

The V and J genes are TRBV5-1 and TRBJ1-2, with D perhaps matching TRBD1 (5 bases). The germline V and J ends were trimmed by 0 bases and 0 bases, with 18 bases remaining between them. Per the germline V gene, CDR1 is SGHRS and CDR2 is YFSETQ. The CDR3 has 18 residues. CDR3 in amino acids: CASSLAGGKGPTNYGYTF. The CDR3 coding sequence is TGCGCCAGCAGCTTGGCCGGGGGTAAGGGCCCCACTAACTATGGCTACACCTTC.

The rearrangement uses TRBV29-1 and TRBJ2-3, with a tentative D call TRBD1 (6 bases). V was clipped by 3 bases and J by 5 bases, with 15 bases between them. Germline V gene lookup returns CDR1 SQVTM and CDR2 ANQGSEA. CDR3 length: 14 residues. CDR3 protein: CSVETTGVGDTQYF. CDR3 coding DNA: TGCAGCGTTGAGACGACAGGAGTCGGAGATACGCAGTATTTT.

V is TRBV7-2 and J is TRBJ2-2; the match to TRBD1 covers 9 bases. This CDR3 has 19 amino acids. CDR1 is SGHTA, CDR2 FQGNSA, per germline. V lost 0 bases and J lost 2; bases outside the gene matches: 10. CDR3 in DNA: TGTGCCAGCAGCTTAGCTCGTGGACAGGGGAGGGGCAACACCGGGGAGCTGTTTTTT. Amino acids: CASSLARGQGRGNTGELFF.

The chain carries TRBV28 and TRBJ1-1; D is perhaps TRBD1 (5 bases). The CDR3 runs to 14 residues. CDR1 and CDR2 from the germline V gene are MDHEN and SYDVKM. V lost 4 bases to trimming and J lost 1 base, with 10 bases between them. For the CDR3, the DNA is TGTGCCAGCAGTTATTCCGGGGGGAACACTGAAGCTTTCTTT. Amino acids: CASSYSGGNTEAFF.

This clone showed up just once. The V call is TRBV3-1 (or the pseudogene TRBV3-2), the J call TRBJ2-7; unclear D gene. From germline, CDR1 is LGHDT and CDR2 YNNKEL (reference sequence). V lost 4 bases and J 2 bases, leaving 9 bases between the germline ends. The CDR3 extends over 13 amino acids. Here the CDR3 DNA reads TGTGCCAGCAGCCGTGGGCCGACCTACGAGCAGTACGTC. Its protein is CASSRGPTYEQYV.

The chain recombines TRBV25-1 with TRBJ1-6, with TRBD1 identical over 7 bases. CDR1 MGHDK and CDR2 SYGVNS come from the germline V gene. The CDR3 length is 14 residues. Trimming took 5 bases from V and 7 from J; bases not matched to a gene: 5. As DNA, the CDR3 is TGTGCCAGCAGTCAAGGGGGCGGGAATTCACCCCTCCACTTT. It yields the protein CASSQGGGNSPLHF. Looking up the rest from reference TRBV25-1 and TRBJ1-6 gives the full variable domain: EADIYQTPRYLVIGTGKKITLECSQTMGHDKMYWYQQDPGMELHLIHYSYGVNSTEKGDLSSESTVSRIRTEHFPLTLESARPSHTSQYLCASSQGGGNSPLHFGNGTRLTVT.

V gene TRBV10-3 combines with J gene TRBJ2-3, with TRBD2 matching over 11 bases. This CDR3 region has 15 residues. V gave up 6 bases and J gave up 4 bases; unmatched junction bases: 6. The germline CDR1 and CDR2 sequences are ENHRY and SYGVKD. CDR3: CAISTSGGKSDTQYF. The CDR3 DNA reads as TGTGCCATCAGCACTAGCGGGGGAAAGTCAGATACGCAGTATTTT.

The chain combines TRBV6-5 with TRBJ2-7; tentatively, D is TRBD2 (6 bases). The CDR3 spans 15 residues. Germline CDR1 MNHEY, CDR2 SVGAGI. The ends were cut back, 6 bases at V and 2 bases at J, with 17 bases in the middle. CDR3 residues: CASRSLGTLTYEQYF. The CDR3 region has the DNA TGTGCCAGCAGGAGTCTCGGGACTCTAACCTACGAGCAGTACTTC.

CDR3 sequence: CASREGTNTEAFF. CDR3 DNA: TGTGCCAGCCGGGAGGGAACTAACACTGAAGCTTTCTTT. This chain links TRBV27 with TRBJ1-1; the D is unclear. The germline V gene has CDR1 MNHEY and CDR2 SMNVEV (reference sequence). This CDR3 contains 13 residues. Between the trimmed V and J ends, which lost 8 bases and 2 bases, there was a span of 12 bases.

The CDR3 DNA is TGTGCCAGCAGCCCCAGACAGTCTACTAATGAAAAACTGTTTTTT. Its protein is CASSPRQSTNEKLFF. The rearrangement links TRBV5-5 to TRBJ1-4; perhaps TRBD1 as D (5 bases). The germline V gene encodes CDR1 SGHKS and CDR2 YYEKEE (reference sequence). Trimming removed 4 bases at V and 2 bases at J, with 12 bases between. CDR3 length equals 15 residues.

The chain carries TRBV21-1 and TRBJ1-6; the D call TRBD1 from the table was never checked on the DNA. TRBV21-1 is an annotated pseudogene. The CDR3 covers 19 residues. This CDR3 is CASSPRDREHFLYNSPLHF. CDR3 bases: TGTGCCAGCAGCCCACGGGACAGGGAGCACTTTCTCTATAATTCACCCCTCCACTTT.

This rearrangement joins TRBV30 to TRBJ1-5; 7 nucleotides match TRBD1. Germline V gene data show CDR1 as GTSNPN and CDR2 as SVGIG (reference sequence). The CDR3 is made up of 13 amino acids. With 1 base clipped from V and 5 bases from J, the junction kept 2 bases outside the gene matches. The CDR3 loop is CAWSDRGDQPQHF. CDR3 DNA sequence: TGTGCCTGGAGTGACAGGGGTGATCAGCCCCAGCATTTT.

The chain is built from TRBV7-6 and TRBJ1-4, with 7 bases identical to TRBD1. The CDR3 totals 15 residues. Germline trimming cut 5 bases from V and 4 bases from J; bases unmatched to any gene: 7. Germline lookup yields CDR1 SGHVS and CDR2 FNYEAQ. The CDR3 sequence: CASSGNRGFNEKLFF. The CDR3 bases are TGTGCCAGCAGCGGTAACAGGGGTTTTAATGAAAAACTGTTTTTT.

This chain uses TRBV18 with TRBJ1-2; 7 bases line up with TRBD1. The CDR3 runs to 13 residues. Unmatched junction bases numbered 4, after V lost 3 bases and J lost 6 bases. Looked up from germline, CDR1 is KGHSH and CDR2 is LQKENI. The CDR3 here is CASSPSRGNGYTF. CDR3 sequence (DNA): TGTGCCAGCTCACCGAGCAGGGGGAATGGCTACACCTTC.